These T cell receptor beta chains were read from a single sample in a study of blood T cell repertoires in COVID-19. Some clones are missing from TCRdb's copy, which holds only in-frame ones; the method was immunoSEQ multiplex PCR. The sample yields approximately 130,000 clones, over 70% seen once. The sequencing sample was made of peripheral blood. The receptors come from an elderly man with acute or convalescent COVID-19. The CDR3 runs from the conserved cysteine through the conserved F or W. Fields, in order: J gene, V gene, clone size, D gene, CDR3 DNA, CDR3 protein. The D gene is left open where the match is weak. For some rows the clone size is stated as once, few or many, or as a class when expanded; others skip it.

TRBJ1-6 TRBV5-1 - - TGCGCCAGCGGCCAGGGCCATAATTCACCCCTCCACTTT CASGQGHNSPLHF
TRBJ2-3 TRBV2 once - TGTGCCAGCAGCGGGGAATACACAGATACGCAGTATTTT CASSGEYTDTQYF
TRBJ2-7 TRBV5-1 - TRBD1 TGCGCCAGCAGCTTTACCGGGACAGACTACGAGCAGTACTTC CASSFTGTDYEQYF
TRBJ1-2 TRBV19 - TRBD1 TGTGCCAGTAGTATACAGGGGGCGATGGTCTATGGCTACACCTTC CASSIQGAMVYGYTF
TRBJ2-3 TRBV11-1 once TRBD1 TGTGCCAGCAGCCGCACCGGGACAGGAAGCACAGATACGCAGTATTTT CASSRTGTGSTDTQYF
TRBJ2-3 TRBV6-5 - TRBD2 TGTGCCAGCAGCTCGGGGCGGGGGACAGATACGCAGTATTTT CASSSGRGTDTQYF
TRBJ2-6 TRBV3-1/TRBV3-2 - - TGTGCCAGCAGCCAACAGTACGGTTCGGGAGCCAACGTCCTGACTTTC CASSQQYGSGANVLTF
TRBJ2-4 TRBV5-1 - - TGCGCCAGCAGCCCCGGCGGGTGGGACATTCAGTACTTC CASSPGGWDIQYF
TRBJ2-5 TRBV5-1 few TRBD2 TGCGCCAGCAGCCCGACTAGCGGGGGAGGTTCGGAGACCCAGTACTTC CASSPTSGGGSETQYF
TRBJ2-5 TRBV5-1 - - TGCGCCAGCAGCCTGGGAGGGGGCGAAGAGACCCAGTACTTC CASSLGGGEETQYF
TRBJ2-7 TRBV21-1 - - TGTGCCAGCAGCAGGGGACAGACCTACGAGCAGTACTTC CASSRGQTYEQYF
TRBJ2-7 TRBV5-1 once TRBD1 TGCGCCAGCAGCTTGGCCGGGGACAGGGCCTACGAGCAGTACTTC CASSLAGDRAYEQYF
TRBJ1-1 TRBV6-6 - TRBD1 TGTGCCAGCAGACCCACAGGGGGAGCTGAAGCTTTCTTT CASRPTGGAEAFF
TRBJ1-2 TRBV19 - TRBD1 TGTGCCAGTAGTCCCCTGGGACAGCGCAAAGGCTACACCTTC CASSPLGQRKGYTF
TRBJ2-2 TRBV29-1 - - TGCAGCGCCCCCGACGCGGTGAACACCGGGGAGCTGTTTTTT CSAPDAVNTGELFF
TRBJ2-1 TRBV7-2 - - TGTGCCAGCAGCTCCGGCATTGGCAGGGCTGGTGGTGAGCAGTTCTTC CASSSGIGRAGGEQFF
TRBJ1-1 TRBV5-8 few - TGTGCCAGCAGTTTACGGACTGAAGCTTTCTTT CASSLRTEAFF
TRBJ1-1 TRBV7-9 - TRBD1 TGTGCCAGCAGCTCGACAGGGAGAGTCACTGAAGCTTTCTTT CASSSTGRVTEAFF
TRBJ2-7 TRBV3-1/TRBV3-2 - - TGTGCCAGCAGCCGAAAATCAAGAGGCTCCTACGAGCAGTACTTC CASSRKSRGSYEQYF
TRBJ1-3 TRBV7-2 - TRBD1 TGTGCCAGCAGCTTAGGCCCGGACAGGGTGGGAAACACCATATATTTT CASSLGPDRVGNTIYF
TRBJ2-2 TRBV5-4 - TRBD2 TGTGCCAGCAGCTTGGGCGGCGGGGGGAGGACCGGGGAGCTGTTTTTT CASSLGGGGRTGELFF
TRBJ2-3 TRBV19 once TRBD1 TGTGCCAGTAGTATAGGGGGACAGGGTTGGGATACGCAGTATTTT CASSIGGQGWDTQYF
TRBJ2-1 TRBV19 - TRBD1 TGTGCCAGTAGTGCCCCGGGACAGGGTGTCCGTGGGCATCATGAGCAGTTCTTC CASSAPGQGVRGHHEQFF
TRBJ2-1 TRBV5-4 - TRBD2 TGTGCCAGCAGCCGTAGCGGGGGGGCCGCGGATGAGCAGTTCTTC CASSRSGGAADEQFF
TRBJ1-2 TRBV6-5 few - TGTGCCAGCAGCCCCAGTCAAGGGGCCATCCGAGGTCACACCTTC CASSPSQGAIRGHTF
TRBJ2-1 TRBV14 once TRBD2 TGTGCCAGCAGCAAGACTAGCGGGGGGTCCACTGAGCAGTTCTTC CASSKTSGGSTEQFF
TRBJ2-2 TRBV18 - TRBD1 TGTGCCAGCTCACCACGGACAGGCACCAACACCGGGGAGCTGTTTTTT CASSPRTGTNTGELFF
TRBJ1-2 TRBV6-5 - TRBD1 TGTGCCAGCAGTTTATCGGGACAGGGCAGCTATGGCTACACCTTC CASSLSGQGSYGYTF
TRBJ2-5 TRBV5-1 few - TGCGCCAGCAGCTTGGTTAGCCCCCAAGAGACCCAGTACTTC CASSLVSPQETQYF
TRBJ1-1 TRBV6-4 once - TGTGCCAGCCGGGGGACTCCCGCCACTGAAGCTTTCTTT CASRGTPATEAFF
TRBJ1-2 TRBV28 - - TGTGCCAGCAGTTTAGGGCAGGGCCCCCTCCTATTAGGCTACACCTTC CASSLGQGPLLLGYTF
TRBJ1-2 TRBV4-3 - - TGCGCCAGCAGCCAAGTGTCGCGGCCTGGCTACACCTTC CASSQVSRPGYTF
TRBJ2-5 TRBV2 - TRBD2 TGTGCCAGCAGGGGAATTAGCGGGGGGATCCAAGAGACCCAGTACTTC CASRGISGGIQETQYF
TRBJ2-7 TRBV6-5 - TRBD1 TGTGCCAGCAGTTGGACAGGGGCGTCCGAGCAGTACTTC CASSWTGASEQYF
TRBJ2-1 TRBV6-5 - TRBD1 TGTGCCAGCAGAGGACAGGGGGCCTTTTATGAGCAGTTCTTC CASRGQGAFYEQFF
TRBJ2-3 TRBV13 - - TGTGCCAGCAGTACCCCCGGGAGCACAGATACGCAGTATTTT CASSTPGSTDTQYF
TRBJ2-5 TRBV14 - - TGTGCCAGCACTAAAACCCAGGGGCCGCAAGAGACCCAGTACTTC CASTKTQGPQETQYF
TRBJ1-4 TRBV6-6 - TRBD1 TGTGCCAGCAGACACTCAGGGGGTGAAAAACTGTTTTTT CASRHSGGEKLFF
TRBJ1-6 TRBV27 - - TGTGCCAGCAGTTTAACGGCAGGGGCTAATTCACCCCTCCACTTT CASSLTAGANSPLHF
TRBJ2-7 TRBV5-1 - - TGCGCCAGCAGCCGCGACATAGGACAGTCCTACGAGCAGTACTTC CASSRDIGQSYEQYF
TRBJ2-5 TRBV9 - - TGTGCCAGCAGCTGGGGGGTAAACCAAGAGACCCAGTACTTC CASSWGVNQETQYF
TRBJ1-5 TRBV7-2 many - TGTGCCAGCAGCTTAGGGGGTATTCGGGGAAGCAATCAGCCCCAGCATTTT CASSLGGIRGSNQPQHF
TRBJ2-5 TRBV6-1 - - TGTGCCAGCAGTGAATGGTGGGGGGACCAGTACTTC CASSEWWGDQYF
TRBJ2-3 TRBV6-4 - TRBD1 TGTGCCAGCAGCCCGGACAGGGCAGATACGCAGTATTTT CASSPDRADTQYF
TRBJ1-2 TRBV6-2/TRBV6-3 - - TGTGCCAGCAGTTTCCCGGGGGGCTACACCTTC CASSFPGGYTF
TRBJ2-2 TRBV18 - - TGTGCCAGCTCCCCACAAGCCACGAACACCGGGGAGCTGTTTTTT CASSPQATNTGELFF
TRBJ2-3 TRBV15 - - TGTGCCACCAGCAATCAGCGGAACACAGATACGCAGTATTTT CATSNQRNTDTQYF
TRBJ1-2 TRBV7-2 - - TGTGCCAGCCGCGCAAAAGGTGGGAGTCCTAACTATGGCTACACCTTC CASRAKGGSPNYGYTF
TRBJ2-2 TRBV19 - - TGTGCCAGTAGTTATCCAGGGTTCGGGAACACCGGGGAGCTGTTTTTT CASSYPGFGNTGELFF
TRBJ1-2 TRBV5-1 - TRBD1 TGCGCCAGCGGACCGGACAGGGCGTCCTATGGCTACACCTTC CASGPDRASYGYTF
TRBJ2-7 TRBV28 - - TGTGCCAGCAGTTTCCAATGGTCGGGTGAGCAGTACTTC CASSFQWSGEQYF
TRBJ1-6 TRBV18 - - TGTGCCAGCTCACCATCAGGGGCCGGCTCACCCCTCCACTTT CASSPSGAGSPLHF